Presented here are 3 T cell receptor beta chains from one specimen sequenced in a study of blood T cell repertoires in COVID-19. TCRdb's table, derived via immunoSEQ multiplex PCR, lists solely in-frame clones and lacks some. Of some 670,000 clones listed, over 80% are singletons. Sequenced sample: peripheral blood. These receptor sequences come from a woman between 18 and 29 years old with acute or convalescent COVID-19.

The J gene is TRBJ2-3, the V gene TRBV27, with 9 bases fitting TRBD2. Germline assignment: CDR1 MNHEY and CDR2 SMNVEV (reference sequence). With 4 bases clipped from V and 2 bases from J, the junction kept 7 bases outside the gene matches. The CDR3 spans 16 residues. This CDR3 is CASSWDSGGTTDTQYF. The CDR3 DNA reads as TGTGCCAGCAGTTGGGATAGCGGGGGAACCACAGATACGCAGTATTTT.

This chain connects TRBV29-1 to TRBJ1-2; D is unresolved. The V gene's germline CDR1 is SQVTM and CDR2 ANQGSEA. V gave up 5 bases and J gave up 10 bases, with 23 bases separating them. This CDR3 spans 14 amino acids. DNA of the CDR3: TGCAGCGTTCCCCCCACGGGAGGCTTCGAGGACTACACCTTC. Residues: CSVPPTGGFEDYTF.

The chain employs TRBV9 and TRBJ1-6, with D uncertain. The CDR3 totals 15 residues. Germline assignment: CDR1 SGDLS and CDR2 YYNGEE. Trimming removed 0 bases at V and 9 bases at J, with 13 bases between. DNA for the CDR3: TGTGCCAGCAGCGTAGCTGGAGGGAATACTTCACCCCTCCACTTT. This gives the protein CASSVAGGNTSPLHF.